The 12 T cell receptor beta chains in this list originate from one sample, sequenced in a study of OX40 agonist ivuxolimab in advanced cancers. Sequencing was performed with immunoSEQ multiplex PCR; in TCRdb, only in-frame clones are kept and a portion is missing. The top ten clones hold over 2% of a sample with fewer than 70,000 clones, roughly four fifths of them seen once. Sequenced material: CD4+ or CD8+ T cells sorted from blood, taken in a trial of the OX40 agonist ivuxolimab. Receptor source: an adult with an advanced solid tumor such as melanoma, head and neck, liver or kidney cancer.

V is TRBV5-1 and J is TRBJ2-5, with a weak D call TRBD1 (6 bases). V gave up 2 bases and J gave up 1 base, with 9 bases separating them. Germline V gene lookup returns CDR1 SGHRS and CDR2 YFSETQ. The CDR3 is made up of 14 amino acids. CDR3 nucleotides: TGCGCCAGCAGCTTTGGGACACCCCAAGAGACCCAGTACTTC. The encoded protein is CASSFGTPQETQYF.

This clone was picked up one time. This chain joins TRBV28 and TRBJ2-7; 9 nucleotides agree with TRBD1. Germline assignment: CDR1 MDHEN and CDR2 SYDVKM. V was clipped by 6 bases and J by 0 bases; unmatched bases: 3. The CDR3 consists of 14 residues. Written as DNA, the CDR3 is TGTGCCAGCAGACGACAGGGGGGCTCCTACGAGCAGTACTTC. Amino acid sequence: CASRRQGGSYEQYF.

This clone was detected a few times. The DNA of the CDR3 is TGTGCCACGACAGGGGGCGCGGGGGATGGCTACACCTTC. This codes for CATTGGAGDGYTF. The chain combines TRBV6-1 with TRBJ1-2; 10 nucleotides match TRBD1. Trimming took 10 bases from V and 6 from J; bases not matched to a gene: 8. Looked up from germline, CDR1 is MNHNS and CDR2 is SASEGT. The CDR3 has 13 residues.

This clone was seen a handful of times. J is TRBJ1-5 and V is TRBV28, with D possibly matching TRBD1 (5 bases). V lost 4 bases to trimming and J lost 9 bases, with 19 bases between them. The CDR3 extends over 15 amino acids. CDR1 MDHEN and CDR2 SYDVKM come from the germline V gene. Here the CDR3 DNA reads TGTGCCAGCAGTTCCCTGGCGGGGCAGGATGGGCCCCAGCATTTT. This translates into CASSSLAGQDGPQHF.

The CDR3 loop is CAWSMGVGEQYF. The CDR3, as DNA: TGTGCCTGGAGCATGGGTGTTGGCGAGCAGTACTTC. This chain joins TRBV30 and TRBJ2-7; no clear D. The CDR3 has 12 amino acids. Germline-derived CDR1 and CDR2 are GTSNPN and SVGIG (reference sequence). V lost 3 bases and J lost 6, with 12 bases in between. Variable domain in full (rest from reference TRBV30 and TRBJ2-7): SQTIHQWPATLVQPVGSPLSLECTVEGTSNPNLYWYRQAAGRGLQLLFYSVGIGQISSEVPQNLSASRPQDRQFILSSKKLLLSDSGFYLCAWSMGVGEQYFGPGTRLTVT.

The chain couples TRBV5-4 to TRBJ2-6, with D possibly TRBD1 on 6 matching bases. The CDR3 is 17 amino acids. With 0 bases removed from V and 1 base from J, the gap between germline ends came to 11 bases. Germline V lookup: CDR1 SGHNT, CDR2 YYREEE (reference sequence). Here the CDR3 reads CASSLGAQGSGANVLTF. CDR3 nucleotides: TGTGCCAGCAGCTTGGGGGCACAGGGTTCTGGGGCCAACGTCCTGACTTTC.

The J gene is TRBJ2-2, the V gene TRBV7-2; the D gene is possibly TRBD2 (5 bases). With 2 bases removed from V and 5 bases from J, the gap between germline ends came to 9 bases. CDR1 SGHTA and CDR2 FQGNSA come from the germline V gene. The CDR3 loop spans 14 amino acids. In nucleotides, the CDR3 is TGTGCCAGCAGCTTATTTAGCGAAACCGGGGAGCTGTTTTTT. It yields the protein CASSLFSETGELFF.

V gene TRBV10-3 combines with J gene TRBJ1-3; D perhaps matches TRBD1 (5 bases). This CDR3 contains 19 residues. Trimming removed 4 bases from V and 2 bases from J, with 24 bases in between. Germline-derived CDR1 and CDR2 are ENHRY and SYGVKD. The CDR3 DNA reads as TGTGCCATCAGTGGAAGCCGGGGGAATTCGCGGCTAGCTGGAAACACCATATATTTT. Translated, it gives CAISGSRGNSRLAGNTIYF.

This chain links TRBV5-1 with TRBJ1-5; 9 bases are a match to TRBD1. The CDR3 has 14 residues. Trimming at V came to 4 bases and at J to 7 bases, leaving 6 bases not matched to a gene. Germline loops: CDR1 SGHRS, CDR2 YFSETQ. The CDR3: CASSPGTGMQPQHF. CDR3 nucleotides: TGCGCCAGCAGCCCCGGGACAGGGATGCAGCCCCAGCATTTT.

This clone has only one observation. The J gene is TRBJ1-3, the V gene TRBV5-1; 8 bases match TRBD1. Germline lookup yields CDR1 SGHRS and CDR2 YFSETQ. The CDR3 is 16 amino acids. V lost 3 bases to trimming and J lost 0 bases; unmatched junction nucleotides: 5. The CDR3 DNA is TGCGCCAGCAGCTCATCCGGACAGGGCTCTGGAAACACCATATATTTT. It is translated as CASSSSGQGSGNTIYF.

This chain joins TRBV7-3 and TRBJ2-7; no firm D call. Per germline, CDR1 SGHTA and CDR2 FQGTGA. This CDR3 region has 15 residues. The V end was cut by 3 bases, the J end by 0 bases, with 12 bases between. CDR3 loop: CASSLSRASSYEQYF. The DNA of the CDR3 is TGTGCCAGCAGCTTGAGTAGGGCGAGCTCCTACGAGCAGTACTTC.

The J gene is TRBJ2-7, the V gene TRBV27, with D perhaps TRBD1 or TRBD2 (5 bases each). Between the trimmed V and J ends, which lost 5 bases and 0 bases, there was a span of 20 bases. Germline CDR1 is MNHEY and CDR2 is SMNVEV (reference sequence). This CDR3 is built from 17 residues. CDR3 loop: CASSRTGPGSSSYEQYF. The CDR3 DNA reads TGTGCCAGCAGTCGAACGGGTCCAGGGAGTTCCTCCTACGAGCAGTACTTC.